One and the same sample provided the 23 T cell receptor beta chains below, sequenced in a study of T cells in Graves' hyperthyroidism and ophthalmopathy. RNA transcripts gave rise to amplified TCR beta CDR3 regions. During a first-round RT-PCR of the TCR CDR3, the HTBI primer set was used. TCRdb used MiXCR to reprocess the multiplex PCR reads, holding one entry per CDR3 protein. The table includes around 250,000 distinct CDR3 sequences, about 14% detected once. Sequencing input: blood. The receptors were gathered from a woman aged 35 to 49 with Graves' hyperthyroidism that later progressed to Graves' ophthalmopathy.

This clonotype was seen ten or more times. The rearrangement links TRBV11-2 to TRBJ2-2; a possible D gene is TRBD1 (5 bases). Trimming shortened V by 3 bases and J by 4 bases, and 6 bases separated the two germline ends. Germline V lookup: CDR1 SGHAT, CDR2 FQNNGV. The CDR3 is made up of 13 amino acids. CDR3 region: CASSFDSTGELFF. DNA for the CDR3: TGTGCCAGCAGCTTCGACAGCACCGGGGAGCTGTTTTTT. Complete variable domain (other parts from reference TRBV11-2 and TRBJ2-2): EAGVAQSPRYKIIEKRQSVAFWCNPISGHATLYWYQQILGQGPKLLIQFQNNGVVDDSQLPKDRFSAERLKGVDSTLKIQPAKLEDSAVYLCASSFDSTGELFFGEGSRLTVL.

The gene calls are TRBV9 and TRBJ1-6; D is unresolved. Looked up from germline, CDR1 is SGDLS and CDR2 is YYNGEE. CDR3 size: 16 residues. V lost 4 bases to trimming and J lost 9 bases, with 20 bases between them. The CDR3 here is CASSPESEGATSPLHF. CDR3 nucleotide sequence: TGTGCCAGCAGCCCCGAATCAGAGGGTGCGACTTCACCCCTCCACTTT.

The sample holds many counts of this clonotype. The chain combines TRBV9 with TRBJ1-1; 7 nucleotides line up with TRBD1. Per the germline V gene, CDR1 is SGDLS and CDR2 is YYNGEE. The CDR3 contains 15 residues. With 4 bases clipped from V and 1 base from J, the junction kept 7 bases outside the gene matches. The CDR3 nucleotides read TGTGCCAGCAGCAGCCGGGACAGCCCGAACACTGAAGCTTTCTTT. Protein product: CASSSRDSPNTEAFF.

Details on this clonotype: Since a much larger clone is just one base distant, this may be a read error. The rearrangement uses TRBV28 and TRBJ1-5; D is unresolved. The V and J ends lost 4 bases and 4 bases respectively, with 11 bases between them. The germline V gene has CDR1 MDHEN and CDR2 SYDVKM. The CDR3 has 14 residues. CDR3 bases: TGTGCCAGCAGTTCCCCCGTTGGGAATCAGCCCCAGCATTTT. This gives the protein CASSSPVGNQPQHF. The whole variable domain, filled in from reference TRBV28 and TRBJ1-5, reads DVKVTQSSRYLVKRTGEKVFLECVQDMDHENMFWYRQDPGLGLRLIYFSYDVKMKEKGDIPEGYSVSREKKERFSLILESASTNQTSMYLCASSSPVGNQPQHFGDGTRLSIL.

This clonotype was seen ten or more times. The chain combines TRBV18 with TRBJ1-4; no clear D gene. This CDR3 has 15 residues. Germline assignment: CDR1 KGHSH and CDR2 LQKENI. Trimming cost V 2 bases and J 0 bases, with 7 bases left between them. CDR3 coding DNA: TGTGCCAGCTCACCAGCGCCTGCAACTAATGAAAAACTGTTTTTT. This sequence encodes CASSPAPATNEKLFF.

V is TRBV19 and J is TRBJ2-3; TRBD1 is a possible D gene (5 bases). V was cut by 5 bases and J by 4 bases, with 16 bases left in between. Germline V lookup: CDR1 LNHDA, CDR2 SQIVND (reference sequence). The CDR3 extends over 15 amino acids. This chain's CDR3 is CASSRRQPGADTQYF. CDR3 nucleotide sequence: TGTGCCAGTAGTCGGCGACAGCCCGGTGCAGATACGCAGTATTTT.

The table lists this clonotype with many counts. V and J are TRBV6-1 and TRBJ2-7; TRBD2 might be the D (5 bases). The V end was cut by 6 bases, the J end by 1 base, with 16 bases between. The CDR3 is 15 residues long. CDR1 and CDR2 from the germline V gene are MNHNS and SASEGT. The CDR3 loop reads CASSPMRDGSYEQYF. The CDR3 DNA reads as TGTGCCAGCAGCCCAATGAGGGATGGATCCTACGAGCAGTACTTC.

In this sample, this clonotype turned up a few times. The chain recombines TRBV28 with TRBJ1-1; the D is unclear. Germline V gives CDR1 MDHEN, CDR2 SYDVKM. The CDR3 extends over 11 amino acids. The germline V and J ends were trimmed by 10 bases and 2 bases, with 8 bases remaining between them. The CDR3 sequence is CAISFNTEAFF. The CDR3 DNA follows: TGTGCCATCTCCTTCAACACTGAAGCTTTCTTT.

This clonotype was observed at least ten times. The chain recombines TRBV6-1 with TRBJ2-1; 10 bases align to TRBD1. The trim removed 5 bases at V and 2 bases at J, leaving 6 bases unmatched. The germline V gene has CDR1 MNHNS and CDR2 SASEGT. The CDR3 spans 16 residues. In nucleotides, the CDR3 is TGTGCCAGCAGTTCCCCCGGGACAGGGGCCTACAATGAGCAGTTCTTC. Translating it yields CASSSPGTGAYNEQFF.

Of note for this clonotype: Relative to the germline gene, one junction end is altered; a read error may explain this. This rearrangement joins TRBV15 to TRBJ2-7; D gene ambiguous. Germline lookup yields CDR1 LNHNV and CDR2 YYDKDF (reference sequence). The CDR3 totals 13 residues. Here the CDR3 DNA reads TGTGCCACCAGCAGAGATGGAACGTACGGGCAGTACTTC. Encoded protein: CATSRDGTYGQYF.

In the case of this clonotype: This could be a read error, since a much larger clone is one nucleotide away. The rearrangement uses TRBV20-1 and TRBJ2-5; 7 bases fit TRBD2. From germline, CDR1 is DFQATT and CDR2 SNEGSKA (reference sequence). This CDR3 spans 13 amino acids. In DNA, the CDR3 is TGCAGTGCTCCTACAACTAGCGTTGGGACCGAGTACTTC. Its protein product is CSAPTTSVGTEYF.

The chain links TRBV20-1 to TRBJ2-1; D might be TRBD1 or TRBD2, each matching 6 bases. Germline V lookup: CDR1 DFQATT, CDR2 SNEGSKA (reference sequence). V was trimmed by 3 bases and J by 7 bases, leaving 19 bases between them. This CDR3 contains 15 residues. Here the CDR3 DNA reads TGCAGTGCTAGTAATTTCCGCCGGAGGGGGAATGAGCAGTTCTTC. Encoded protein: CSASNFRRRGNEQFF.

This clonotype appeared many times. CDR3 in DNA: TGCGCCAGCAGCTGGACCGGGACAGGGGACACACCCCTCCACTTT. Translating it yields CASSWTGTGDTPLHF. The chain recombines TRBV5-1 with TRBJ1-6, with 10 positions matching TRBD1. CDR1 is SGHRS and CDR2 is YFSETQ in the germline V gene. The ends lost 3 bases at V and 11 bases at J; junction bases unmatched: 8. The CDR3 runs to 15 residues.

The genes are TRBV4-1 and TRBJ2-7; 7 nucleotides line up with TRBD1. V was clipped by 4 bases and J by 3 bases; unmatched bases: 12. CDR1 and CDR2 from the germline V gene are MGHRA and YSYEKL. The length of the CDR3 is 16 residues. The CDR3 DNA follows: TGCGCCAGCAGCCCAGATCTGGTCAGGGGGTTCTACGAGCAGTACTTC. Protein product: CASSPDLVRGFYEQYF.

A note on this clonotype: This may be a read error: a much more frequent sequence differs by one nucleotide. The chain recombines TRBV13 with TRBJ2-1; 10 bases match TRBD2. The CDR3 sequence is 20 residues long. V was pared by 5 bases and J by 7 bases, with 23 bases of the junction left unmatched. Germline assignment: CDR1 PRHDT and CDR2 FYEKMQ (reference sequence). Here the CDR3 reads CASSIPPGRAGGSGENEQFF. CDR3 in DNA: TGTGCCAGCAGCATTCCTCCGGGACGAGCGGGAGGGTCAGGTGAGAATGAGCAGTTCTTC.

This clonotype was seen many times. The gene calls are TRBV28 and TRBJ2-7, with D possibly matching TRBD2 (6 bases). V shed 2 bases and J shed 7 bases, with 12 bases lying between them. CDR1 and CDR2 (germline): MDHEN, SYDVKM. This CDR3 is built from 13 residues. This CDR3 reads CASSLGGVGEQYF. The CDR3 DNA follows: TGTGCCAGCAGTTTAGGAGGGGTCGGGGAGCAGTACTTC.

This clonotype was found many times. V is TRBV2 and J is TRBJ2-7; 9 bases fit TRBD1. CDR1 and CDR2 (germline): SNHLY, FYNNEI. CDR3 length: 19 amino acids. The V segment lost 10 bases and the J segment 3 bases; nucleotides outside the gene matches: 25. CDR3 bases: TGTGCCAACATTGGGACGGGACAGGGCGGTCGACCCGTCATCTACGAGCAGTACTTC. Its protein is CANIGTGQGGRPVIYEQYF.

This clonotype was found many times. The genes are TRBV15 and TRBJ1-3; possible D gene TRBD1, 5 bases. The CDR3 totals 17 residues. Between the trimmed V and J ends, which lost 5 bases and 2 bases, there was a span of 19 bases. From germline, CDR1 is LNHNV and CDR2 YYDKDF (reference sequence). CDR3 protein: CATSRDLGNLAGNTIYF. Here the CDR3 DNA reads TGTGCCACCAGCCGGGACCTGGGAAACTTAGCTGGAAACACCATATATTTT.

V gene TRBV7-9 combines with J gene TRBJ1-6, with D perhaps TRBD1 (5 bases). The length of the CDR3 is 15 residues. V gave up 1 base and J gave up 6 bases, with 10 bases separating them. Germline CDR1 SEHNR, CDR2 FQNEAQ (reference sequence). The CDR3 reads CASSLVTGGNSPLHF. CDR3 coding DNA: TGTGCCAGCAGCTTAGTTACGGGGGGTAATTCACCCCTCCACTTT.

This clonotype was picked up many times. This chain joins TRBV7-9 and TRBJ1-2; 8 bases map to TRBD1. Germline CDR1 SEHNR, CDR2 FQNEAQ (reference sequence). Trimming cost V 3 bases and J 4 bases; bases outside gene matches: 4. This CDR3 is built from 14 residues. The CDR3 sequence is CASSFGQGAYGYTF. CDR3 nucleotide sequence: TGTGCCAGCAGCTTCGGACAGGGAGCCTATGGCTACACCTTC. Using reference TRBV7-9 and TRBJ1-2 for the parts outside the CDR3, the full variable domain is DTGVSQNPRHKITKRGQNVTFRCDPISEHNRLYWYRQTLGQGPEFLTYFQNEAQLEKSRLLSDRFSAERPKGSFSTLEIQRTEQGDSAMYLCASSFGQGAYGYTFGSGTRLTVV.

This clonotype was picked up many times. The gene calls are TRBV29-1 and TRBJ2-1, with 9 bases that match TRBD1. V shed 1 base, J shed 3 bases, and the junction held 7 bases outside the gene matches. CDR1 and CDR2 (germline): SQVTM, ANQGSEA. This CDR3 is built from 16 residues. The CDR3 loop reads CSVEGGGQGVYNEQFF. The CDR3 DNA reads TGCAGCGTTGAAGGAGGGGGACAGGGTGTCTACAATGAGCAGTTCTTC.

The chain has TRBV3-1 and TRBJ2-2; the D gene could be TRBD1 or TRBD2 (5 bases each). Germline V gives CDR1 LGHDT, CDR2 YNNKEL (reference sequence). V was trimmed by 4 bases and J by 0 bases, leaving 12 bases between them. This CDR3 spans 16 amino acids. The CDR3 region has the DNA TGTGCCAGCAGCCCTCCGGGACGGGCGAACACCGGGGAGCTGTTTTTT. Its translation: CASSPPGRANTGELFF. Combining the CDR3 with reference TRBV3-1 and TRBJ2-2 gives the whole variable domain DTAVSQTPKYLVTQMGNDKSIKCEQNLGHDTMYWYKQDSKKFLKIMFSYNNKELIINETVPNRFSPKSPDKAHLNLHINSLELGDSAVYFCASSPPGRANTGELFFGEGSRLTVL.

This clonotype was counted ten times or more. The chain joins TRBV28 to TRBJ1-3; 7 positions match TRBD1. Trimming removed 4 bases from V and 2 bases from J; junction bases left unmatched: 8. CDR3 length equals 16 residues. CDR1 and CDR2 from the germline V gene are MDHEN and SYDVKM. CDR3 coding DNA: TGTGCCAGCAGTTCATTCAGGGGGACTCCTGGAAACACCATATATTTT. Translating gives CASSSFRGTPGNTIYF. The complete variable domain, with remaining parts taken from reference TRBV28 and TRBJ1-3, reads DVKVTQSSRYLVKRTGEKVFLECVQDMDHENMFWYRQDPGLGLRLIYFSYDVKMKEKGDIPEGYSVSREKKERFSLILESASTNQTSMYLCASSSFRGTPGNTIYFGEGSWLTVV.